This TCR beta chain came from a study of cytomegalovirus exposure and HLA in healthy donors. Whole-study results and caveats: It was reported in a later analysis that an Asian-associated ancestry cluster showed fewer N-insertions than the approximately 690-donor mean.

The ends lost 1 base at V and 8 bases at J; junction bases unmatched: 7. The CDR3 has 14 residues. Per germline, CDR1 SGHTA and CDR2 FQGTGA. Primers included in the PCR were 60 Vbeta and 13 Jbeta primers. In the authors' methods: An analysis performed later counted roughly 79 million unique TCR beta chains (around 9.9 million of them shared). Repertoires were generated with immunoSEQ multiplex PCR, while TCRdb's copy carries only in-frame clones and drops some. That table furnishes V, J and clone size, whereas the DNA furnished D and trimming. In the table there are 150,000 to 200,000 clones, under 85% of which are singletons. Concerning this clone itself: Its antigen remains unidentified.

The clonotype was recovered from a female donor in good health and CMV-seronegative. The J gene is TRBJ1-2, the V gene TRBV7-3; 7 bases match TRBD1. The sequenced material came from PBMCs. Here the CDR3 DNA reads TGTGCCAGCAGCTTAAACAAGGGGGCGGGGGGCTACACCTTC. Protein sequence: CASSLNKGAGGYTF.